This paragraph covers one T cell receptor beta chain sequence. Its antigen is unidentified. The source of the sample is a study of PD-1 blockade in mismatch repair-deficient tumors. Overall study: Patients had approximately 13 mismatch repair-deficient cancer types, all previously treated and progressing.

The table came from immunoSEQ multiplex PCR; TCRdb's copy has only in-frame clones and leaves some out. The sample has about 34,000 clones; more than 70% are singletons. Broader study findings: Rapid post-treatment expansion, then contraction, generally preceding radiologic response, marked tumor-resident clones.

Every patient had mismatch repair deficiency by PCR or immunohistochemistry. V was pared by 7 bases and J by 3 bases, with 7 bases of the junction left unmatched. Germline V gene sequence: CDR1 MNHNS, CDR2 SASEGT. The CDR3 covers 14 residues. The chain employs TRBV6-1 and TRBJ1-1; 8 nucleotides match TRBD1. The source of this sequence is an adult with mismatch repair-deficient cancer. The material was PBMCs, obtained around 6 weeks after starting pembrolizumab. CDR3: CASTLQGGDTEAFF. CDR3 nucleotide sequence: TGTGCCAGCACCCTACAGGGGGGAGACACTGAAGCTTTCTTT.